The rows below give T cell receptor beta chains drawn from one sample of a study of regulatory T cells in long-lasting Graves disease. TCRdb processed the multiplex PCR reads anew with MiXCR; each CDR3 protein has one entry. The table shows approximately 500,000 distinct CDR3 sequences, with 20% to 25% occurring only once. Sequencing was performed on peripheral blood mononuclear cells (PBMCs), taken when the disease was refractory, from a patient treated with antithyroid drugs. These receptors were obtained from a female donor with Graves disease. The conserved cysteine and the conserved F or W are not part of the CDR3 here. Clone size is given for some rows only: seen once, a few or many times, or a class if the clone is expanded.

NA	TRBJ2-7	TRBV7-9	ASSLETETYEQY
many	TRBJ2-5	TRBV27	ASSLYGTVQETQY
NA	TRBJ1-2	TRBV29-1	SVAVGPNYGYT
NA	TRBJ1-6	TRBV7-3	ASSPSRDRDYYNSPLH
many	TRBJ2-5	TRBV28	ASSSTLAGDQETQY
many	TRBJ2-7	TRBV20-1	SARDYEFPEQY
few	TRBJ2-3	TRBV7-2	ASSLVGRRTDTQY
NA	TRBJ2-2	TRBV24-1	ATSAYTGELF
NA	TRBJ2-7	TRBV4-1	ASSQPGTKRYEQY
NA	TRBJ2-7	TRBV9	ASSVLRFSGQSYEQY
many	TRBJ1-1	TRBV5-1	ASSLALGNTEAF
few	TRBJ1-1	TRBV29-1	SVLGRTNTEAF
few	TRBJ2-2	TRBV12-5	ASGPGSRQGLSGELF
NA	TRBJ1-1	TRBV6-5	ASSYPLGGTEAF
many	TRBJ1-1	TRBV28	ASSLSGGGNTEAF
many	TRBJ1-5	TRBV5-6	ASCLFQGASNQPQH
few	TRBJ2-7	TRBV13	ASRWGTGVDEQY
few	TRBJ1-1	TRBV2	ASSERVGEAF